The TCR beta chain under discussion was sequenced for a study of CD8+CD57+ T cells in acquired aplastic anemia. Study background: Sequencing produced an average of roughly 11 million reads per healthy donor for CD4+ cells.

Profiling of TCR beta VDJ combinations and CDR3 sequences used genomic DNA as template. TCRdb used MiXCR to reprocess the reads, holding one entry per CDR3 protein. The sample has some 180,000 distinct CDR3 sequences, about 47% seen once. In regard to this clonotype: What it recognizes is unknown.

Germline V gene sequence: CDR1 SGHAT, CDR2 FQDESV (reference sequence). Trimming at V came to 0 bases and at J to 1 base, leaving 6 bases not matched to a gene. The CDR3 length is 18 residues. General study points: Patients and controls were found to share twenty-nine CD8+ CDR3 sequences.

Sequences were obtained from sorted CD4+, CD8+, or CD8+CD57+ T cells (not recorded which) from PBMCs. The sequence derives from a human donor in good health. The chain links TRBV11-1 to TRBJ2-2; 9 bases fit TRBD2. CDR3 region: CASSLAAGGRKNTGELFF. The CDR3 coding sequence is TGTGCCAGCAGCTTAGCAGCGGGGGGTCGAAAGAACACCGGGGAGCTGTTTTTT.